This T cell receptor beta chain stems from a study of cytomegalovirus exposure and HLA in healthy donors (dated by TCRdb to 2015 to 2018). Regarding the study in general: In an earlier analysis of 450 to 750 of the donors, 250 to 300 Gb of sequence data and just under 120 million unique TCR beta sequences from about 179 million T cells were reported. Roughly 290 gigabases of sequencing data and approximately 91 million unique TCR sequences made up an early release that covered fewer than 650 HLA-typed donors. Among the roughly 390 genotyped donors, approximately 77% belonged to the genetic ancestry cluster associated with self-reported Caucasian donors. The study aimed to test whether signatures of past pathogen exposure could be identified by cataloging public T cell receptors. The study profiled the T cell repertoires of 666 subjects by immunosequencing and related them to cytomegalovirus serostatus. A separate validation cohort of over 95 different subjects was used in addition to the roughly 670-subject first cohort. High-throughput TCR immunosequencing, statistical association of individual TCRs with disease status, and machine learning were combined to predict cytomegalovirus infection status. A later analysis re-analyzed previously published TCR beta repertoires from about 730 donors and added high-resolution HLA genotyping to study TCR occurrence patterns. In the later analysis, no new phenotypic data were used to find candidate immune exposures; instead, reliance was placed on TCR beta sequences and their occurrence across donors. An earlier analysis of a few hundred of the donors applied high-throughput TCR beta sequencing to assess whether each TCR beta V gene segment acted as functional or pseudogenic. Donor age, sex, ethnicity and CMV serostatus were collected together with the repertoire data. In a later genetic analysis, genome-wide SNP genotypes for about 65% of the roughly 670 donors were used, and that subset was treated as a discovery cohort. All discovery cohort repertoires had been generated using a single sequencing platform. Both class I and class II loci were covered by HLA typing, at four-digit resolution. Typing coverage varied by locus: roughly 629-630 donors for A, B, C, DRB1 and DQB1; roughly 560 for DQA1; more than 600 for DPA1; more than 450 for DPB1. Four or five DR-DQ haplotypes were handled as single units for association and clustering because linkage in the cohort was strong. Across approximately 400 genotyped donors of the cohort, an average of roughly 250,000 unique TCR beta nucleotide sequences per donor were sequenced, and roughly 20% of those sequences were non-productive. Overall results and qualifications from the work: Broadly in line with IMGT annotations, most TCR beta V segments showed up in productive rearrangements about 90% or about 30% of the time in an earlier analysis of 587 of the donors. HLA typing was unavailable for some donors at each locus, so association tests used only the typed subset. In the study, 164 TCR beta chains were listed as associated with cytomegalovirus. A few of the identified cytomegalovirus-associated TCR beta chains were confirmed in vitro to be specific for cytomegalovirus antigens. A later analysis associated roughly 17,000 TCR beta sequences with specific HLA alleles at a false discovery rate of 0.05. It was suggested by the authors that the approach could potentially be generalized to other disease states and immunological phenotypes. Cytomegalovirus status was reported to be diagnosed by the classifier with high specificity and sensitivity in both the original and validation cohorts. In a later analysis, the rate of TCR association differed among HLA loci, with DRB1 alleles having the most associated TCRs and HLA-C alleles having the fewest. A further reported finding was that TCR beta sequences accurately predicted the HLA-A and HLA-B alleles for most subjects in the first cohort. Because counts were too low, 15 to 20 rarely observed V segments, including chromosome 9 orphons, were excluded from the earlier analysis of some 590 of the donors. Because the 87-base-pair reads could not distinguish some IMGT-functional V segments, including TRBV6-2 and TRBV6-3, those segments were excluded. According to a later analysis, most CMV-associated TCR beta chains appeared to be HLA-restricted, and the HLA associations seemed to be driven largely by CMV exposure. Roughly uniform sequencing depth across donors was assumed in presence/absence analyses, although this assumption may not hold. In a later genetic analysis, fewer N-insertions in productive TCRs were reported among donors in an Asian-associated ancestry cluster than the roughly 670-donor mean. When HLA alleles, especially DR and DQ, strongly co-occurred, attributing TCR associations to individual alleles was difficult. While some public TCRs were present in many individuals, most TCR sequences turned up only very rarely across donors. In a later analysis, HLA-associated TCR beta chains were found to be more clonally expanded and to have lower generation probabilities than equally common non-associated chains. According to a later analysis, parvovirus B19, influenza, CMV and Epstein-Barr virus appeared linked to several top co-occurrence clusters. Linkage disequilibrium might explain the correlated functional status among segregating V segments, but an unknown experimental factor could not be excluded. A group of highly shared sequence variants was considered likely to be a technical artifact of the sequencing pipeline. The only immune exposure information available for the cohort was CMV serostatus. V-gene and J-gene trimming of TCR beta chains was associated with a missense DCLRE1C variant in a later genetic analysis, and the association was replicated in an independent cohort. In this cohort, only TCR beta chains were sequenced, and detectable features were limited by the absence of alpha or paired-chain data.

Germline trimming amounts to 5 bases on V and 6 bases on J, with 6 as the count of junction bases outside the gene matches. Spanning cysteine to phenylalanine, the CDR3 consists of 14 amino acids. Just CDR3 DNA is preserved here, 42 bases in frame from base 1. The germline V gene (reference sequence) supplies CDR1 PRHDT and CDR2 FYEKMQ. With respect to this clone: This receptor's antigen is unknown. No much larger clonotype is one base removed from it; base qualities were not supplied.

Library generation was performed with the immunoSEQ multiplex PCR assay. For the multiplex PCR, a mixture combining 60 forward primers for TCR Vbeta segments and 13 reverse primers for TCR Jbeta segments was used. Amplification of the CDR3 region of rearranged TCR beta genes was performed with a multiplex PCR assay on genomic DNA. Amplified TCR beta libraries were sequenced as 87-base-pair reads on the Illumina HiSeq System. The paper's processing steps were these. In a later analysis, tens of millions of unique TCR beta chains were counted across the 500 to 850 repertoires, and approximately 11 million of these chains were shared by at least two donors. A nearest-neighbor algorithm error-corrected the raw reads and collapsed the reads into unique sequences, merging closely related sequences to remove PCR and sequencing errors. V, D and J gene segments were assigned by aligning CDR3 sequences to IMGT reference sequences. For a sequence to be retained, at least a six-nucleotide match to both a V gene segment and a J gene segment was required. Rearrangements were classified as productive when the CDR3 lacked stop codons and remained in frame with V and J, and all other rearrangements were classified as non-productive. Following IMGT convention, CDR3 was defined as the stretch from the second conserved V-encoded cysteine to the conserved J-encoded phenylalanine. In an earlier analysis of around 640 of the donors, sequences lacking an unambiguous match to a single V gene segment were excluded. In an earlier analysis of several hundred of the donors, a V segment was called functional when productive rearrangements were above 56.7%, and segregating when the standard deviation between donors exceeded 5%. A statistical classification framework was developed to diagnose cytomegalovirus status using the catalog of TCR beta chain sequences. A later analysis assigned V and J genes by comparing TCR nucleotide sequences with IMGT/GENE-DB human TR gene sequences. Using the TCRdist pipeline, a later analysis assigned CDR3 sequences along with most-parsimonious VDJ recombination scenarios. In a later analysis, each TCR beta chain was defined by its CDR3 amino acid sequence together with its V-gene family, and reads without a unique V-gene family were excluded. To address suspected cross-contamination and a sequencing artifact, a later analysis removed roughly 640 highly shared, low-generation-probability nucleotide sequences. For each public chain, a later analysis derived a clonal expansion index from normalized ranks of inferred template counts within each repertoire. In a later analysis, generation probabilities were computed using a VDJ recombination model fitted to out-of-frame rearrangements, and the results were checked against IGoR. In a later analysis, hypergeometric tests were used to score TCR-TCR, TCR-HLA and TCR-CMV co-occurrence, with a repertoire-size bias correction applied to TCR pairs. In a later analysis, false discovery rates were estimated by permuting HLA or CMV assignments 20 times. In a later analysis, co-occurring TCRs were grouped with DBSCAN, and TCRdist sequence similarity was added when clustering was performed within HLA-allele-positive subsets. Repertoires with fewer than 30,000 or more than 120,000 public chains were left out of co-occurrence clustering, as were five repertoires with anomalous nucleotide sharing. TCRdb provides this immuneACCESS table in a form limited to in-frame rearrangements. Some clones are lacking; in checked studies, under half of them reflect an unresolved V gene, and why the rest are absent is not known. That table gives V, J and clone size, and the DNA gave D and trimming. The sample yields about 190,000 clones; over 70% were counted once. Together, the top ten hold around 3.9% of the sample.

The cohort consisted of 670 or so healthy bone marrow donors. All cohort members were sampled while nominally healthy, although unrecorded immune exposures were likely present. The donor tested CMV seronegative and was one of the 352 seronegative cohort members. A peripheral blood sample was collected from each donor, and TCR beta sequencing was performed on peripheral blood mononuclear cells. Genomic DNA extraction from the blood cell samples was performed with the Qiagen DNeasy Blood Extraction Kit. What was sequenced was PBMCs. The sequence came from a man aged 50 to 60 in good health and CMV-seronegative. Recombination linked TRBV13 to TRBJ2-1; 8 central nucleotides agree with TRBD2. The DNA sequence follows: TGTGCCAGCAGCCCACTCGGGGGGGCCAATGAGCAGTTCTTC. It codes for CASSPLGGANEQFF.